This T cell receptor (beta chain) was recorded in a study of cytomegalovirus exposure and HLA in healthy donors. This CDR3 has 14 amino acids. Unmatched junction bases numbered 4, after V lost 5 bases and J lost 2 bases. CDR1 is SGHNT and CDR2 is YENEEA in the germline V gene. Note on this clone: Its antigen is not known.

Primers: 60 Vbeta forward and 13 Jbeta reverse. Sequencing was performed with immunoSEQ multiplex PCR; in TCRdb, only in-frame clones are kept and a portion is missing. The repertoire consists of approximately 130,000 clones, with roughly 79% occurring once and the leading ten covering 2% to 2.5%. Study-wide findings and caveats: The productive fraction for most TCR beta V segments was about 87% or about 30% in an earlier analysis. There were some V segments, including TRBV6-2 and TRBV6-3, excluded as indistinguishable. With further analysis later on, most CMV-associated TCR beta chains appeared HLA-restricted. When presence/absence was analysed, sequencing depth was taken to be roughly uniform across donors.

The V and J genes are TRBV11-3 and TRBJ2-5, with 8 bases aligning to TRBD2. Specimen: PBMCs. This clonotype originated in a woman aged 35 to 49 in good health and CMV-seronegative. CDR3 bases: TGTGCCAGCAGCGCGGCGGGGGGACAAGAGACCCAGTACTTC. It codes for CASSAAGGQETQYF.